These 15 T cell receptor beta chains were sequenced from one sample in a study of regulatory T cells in long-lasting Graves disease. Construction of TCR beta libraries relied on iRepertoire HTBI primers and on Arm-PCR targeting CDR3 regions. TCRdb reanalysed the multiplex PCR reads using MiXCR and keeps one entry per CDR3 protein. The data show hundreds of thousands of distinct CDR3 sequences, approximately 13% seen once. The time point denotes: newly diagnosed GD, antithyroid drugs for less than 3 months. Researchers made the TCR library from RNA that was extracted from PBMCs. These data were also filed under a second study, of T cells in Graves' hyperthyroidism and ophthalmopathy.

The source was peripheral blood mononuclear cells (PBMCs), collected at new diagnosis, from a patient treated with antithyroid drugs. These receptors were collected from a man younger than 45 with Graves disease.

This chain connects TRBV24-1 to TRBJ2-4; 9 positions match TRBD1. From germline, CDR1 is KGHDR and CDR2 SFDVKD. The CDR3 has 17 residues. The V gene end was trimmed by 3 bases and the J gene end by 1 base; junction bases not matched to a gene: 6. The CDR3 here is CATSDSTGGAAKNIQYF. The CDR3 DNA sequence: TGTGCCACCAGTGATAGTACAGGGGGCGCTGCCAAAAACATTCAGTACTTC.

This clonotype was observed a few times. The chain uses TRBV24-1 and TRBJ2-1; TRBD2 matches at 12 bases. The V and J ends lost 2 bases and 7 bases, in that order; junction bases with no gene match: 5. There are 16 residues in the CDR3. From germline, CDR1 is KGHDR and CDR2 SFDVKD. The CDR3 bases are TGTGCCACCAGTGATTCTAGCGGGAGGGCCTCTAATGAGCAGTTCTTC. It specifies CATSDSSGRASNEQFF.

This clonotype occurred many times. Here the CDR3 reads CSARDDRGRIYEQYF. For the CDR3, the DNA is TGCAGTGCTAGAGATGACAGGGGGCGCATCTACGAGCAGTACTTC. This rearrangement joins TRBV20-1 to TRBJ2-7; 10 nucleotides match TRBD1. CDR3 length: 15 amino acids. V shed 0 bases, J shed 3 bases, and the junction held 5 bases outside the gene matches. Germline CDR1 DFQATT, CDR2 SNEGSKA (reference sequence).

This clonotype was seen at least ten times. This rearrangement joins TRBV5-1 to TRBJ2-2; perhaps TRBD2 as D (5 bases). V shed 4 bases and J shed 6 bases, with 13 bases lying between them. The CDR3 loop spans 14 amino acids. Germline assignment: CDR1 SGHRS and CDR2 YFSETQ. The DNA of the CDR3 is TGCGCCAGCAGCAAAGGCCGGGAAGCCGGGGAGCTGTTTTTT. This translates into CASSKGREAGELFF.

This clonotype showed up just a few times. The chain recombines TRBV18 with TRBJ1-4, with unresolved D. Per germline, CDR1 KGHSH and CDR2 LQKENI. There are 12 residues in the CDR3. The ends were cut back, 6 bases at V and 8 bases at J, with 10 bases in the middle. The CDR3 here is CASSRLGEKLFF. CDR3 sequence (DNA): TGTGCCAGCTCGAGACTAGGAGAAAAACTGTTTTTT.

CDR3 residues: CASRTGPAENIQYF. Written as DNA, the CDR3 is TGTGCCAGTAGAACAGGCCCTGCCGAAAACATTCAGTACTTC. The chain employs TRBV19 and TRBJ2-4, with D maybe TRBD1 (5 bases). This CDR3 comprises 14 residues. Between the trimmed V and J ends, which lost 6 bases and 5 bases, there was a span of 14 bases. CDR1 is LNHDA, CDR2 SQIVND, per germline (reference sequence).

This clonotype was seen at least ten times. The rearrangement uses TRBV6-2 or TRBV6-3 and TRBJ1-3; TRBD1 aligns across 8 bases. The CDR3 totals 17 residues. The germline CDR1 and CDR2 sequences are MNHEY and SVGEGT. J was trimmed by 1 base and V by 0 bases; bases with no gene match: 5. The CDR3 here is CASSYSPRTGSGNTIYF. Here the CDR3 DNA reads TGTGCCAGCAGTTACTCGCCTCGGACAGGGTCTGGAAACACCATATATTTT.

This clonotype was counted many times. The chain recombines TRBV11-2 with TRBJ2-1; 8 bases agree with TRBD2. From germline, CDR1 is SGHAT and CDR2 FQNNGV. The CDR3 covers 15 residues. V lost 5 bases, J lost 2 bases, and 5 bases stayed unmatched. The CDR3 loop is CASSPGGPTYNEQFF. Written as DNA, the CDR3 is TGTGCCAGCAGCCCGGGAGGGCCGACCTACAATGAGCAGTTCTTC.

The V and J genes are TRBV6-1 and TRBJ1-4, with D unresolved. V was shortened by 6 bases and J by 4 bases, with 9 bases between the two germline ends. The CDR3 spans 13 residues. Germline V gives CDR1 MNHNS, CDR2 SASEGT. This chain's CDR3 is CASSQDFNEKLFF. The CDR3 DNA reads TGTGCCAGCAGCCAGGACTTTAATGAAAAACTGTTTTTT.

In its sample, this clonotype was seen many times. The genes are TRBV28 and TRBJ1-3; D unresolved. Deletions cut 3 bases from V and 0 bases from J, with 9 bases between. Germline values: CDR1 MDHEN, CDR2 SYDVKM. The CDR3 spans 15 residues. The CDR3 DNA follows: TGTGCCAGCAGTTTCGAGGGTGGCTCTGGAAACACCATATATTTT. This encodes CASSFEGGSGNTIYF.

The rearrangement uses TRBV12-3 or TRBV12-4 and TRBJ2-2; no reliable D call. Trimming cost V 2 bases and J 0 bases, with 10 bases left between them. The CDR3 is 16 amino acids. CDR3 loop: CASSLRLGSNTGELFF. The CDR3, as DNA: TGTGCCAGCAGTTTAAGGTTGGGATCGAACACCGGGGAGCTGTTTTTT.

The table lists this clonotype with a few counts. J is TRBJ2-2 and V is TRBV5-4; 9 nucleotides line up with TRBD1. The CDR3 sequence is 16 residues long. Germline-derived CDR1 and CDR2 are SGHNT and YYREEE (reference sequence). Trimming removed 3 bases from V and 10 bases from J; junction bases left unmatched: 13. The CDR3 bases are TGTGCCAGCAGCTCCACCGGGACAGGGAGAATGATGGAGCTGTTTTTT. This translates into CASSSTGTGRMMELFF.

This clonotype was seen a few times. The V and J genes are TRBV30 and TRBJ2-2; no firm D call. V was shortened by 1 base and J by 3 bases, with 0 bases between the two germline ends. The V gene's germline CDR1 is GTSNPN and CDR2 SVGIG (reference sequence). This CDR3 region has 11 residues. The CDR3: CAWSDTGELFF. The CDR3 coding sequence is TGTGCCTGGAGTGACACCGGGGAGCTGTTTTTT.

This clonotype came up many times. The chain couples TRBV28 to TRBJ1-4, with a possible D match to TRBD1 (5 bases). Trimming took 6 bases from V and 7 from J, leaving 15 bases between them. Per the germline V gene, CDR1 is MDHEN and CDR2 is SYDVKM. This CDR3 spans 14 amino acids. The CDR3 sequence is CASSIPGGLEKLFF. For the CDR3, the DNA is TGTGCCAGCAGCATTCCCGGGGGACTTGAAAAACTGTTTTTT.

This clonotype was detected ten times or more. The V call is TRBV18, the J call TRBJ2-1; D may be TRBD2 (5 bases). The V end lost 5 bases, the J end lost 8 bases, and 13 bases lay between the germline ends. This CDR3 is built from 13 residues. CDR1 and CDR2 (germline): KGHSH, LQKENI. The CDR3 region has the DNA TGTGCCAGCTCAACCTCCCCCGGGGATGAGCAGTTCTTC. This sequence encodes CASSTSPGDEQFF.